Described below is a single TCR beta chain sequence and its context. The antigen remains unidentified. Sequence at one end of the junction differs from germline and may be a read error. The sample comes from a study of T cells in localized non-small cell lung cancer. Study findings and constraints: Sequencing covered just one tumor region, so heterogeneity cannot be ruled out. In adjacent lung, a median roughly 58 of the top 100 tumor clones were found.

Produced via immunoSEQ multiplex PCR; TCRdb's table is partial and in-frame only. The sample has approximately 31,000 clones, just over 85% seen once; the top ten hold 4% to 4.5%. This clonotype was obtained from a male donor at least 60 years old with stage III lung adenocarcinoma. The material sequenced was peripheral blood, taken before any cancer treatment.

This CDR3 reads CASSDAFHYGYTF. In DNA form, the CDR3 reads TGTGCCAGCAGTGACGCGTTTCACTATGGTTACACCTTC. This chain joins TRBV2 and TRBJ1-2, with D unclear. There are 13 residues in the CDR3. CDR1 is SNHLY and CDR2 is FYNNEI in the germline V gene.